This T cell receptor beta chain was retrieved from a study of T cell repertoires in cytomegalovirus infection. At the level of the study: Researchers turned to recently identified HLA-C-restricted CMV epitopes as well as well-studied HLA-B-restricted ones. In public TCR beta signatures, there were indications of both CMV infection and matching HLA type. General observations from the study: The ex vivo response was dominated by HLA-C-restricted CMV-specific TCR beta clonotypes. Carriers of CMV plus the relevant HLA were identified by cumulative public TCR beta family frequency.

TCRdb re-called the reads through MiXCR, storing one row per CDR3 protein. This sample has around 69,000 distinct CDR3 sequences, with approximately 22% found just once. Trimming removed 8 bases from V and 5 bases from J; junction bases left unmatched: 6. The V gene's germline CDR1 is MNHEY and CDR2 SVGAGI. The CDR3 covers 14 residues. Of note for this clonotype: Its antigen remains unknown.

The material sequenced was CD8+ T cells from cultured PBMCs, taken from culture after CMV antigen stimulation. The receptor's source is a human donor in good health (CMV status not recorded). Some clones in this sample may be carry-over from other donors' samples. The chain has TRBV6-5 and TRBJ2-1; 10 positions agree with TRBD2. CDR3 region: CASVIAGGNNEQFF. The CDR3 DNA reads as TGTGCCAGCGTTATAGCGGGGGGTAACAATGAGCAGTTCTTC.